This TCR beta chain appears in the sequencing data of a study of STAT5B mutations in CD4+ large granular lymphocyte leukemia. In regard to this clone: Its matching antigen is unknown.

Sequencing was at survey level. Here immunoSEQ multiplex PCR was the method, and the copy in TCRdb shows in-frame clones only, minus some. The table has about 30,000 clones, roughly three quarters seen once. Controls came from buffy coats of healthy blood donors. The germline V gene encodes CDR1 MNHEY and CDR2 SVGAGI. CDR3 length: 15 amino acids. V lost 7 bases to trimming and J lost 4 bases; unmatched junction nucleotides: 6. Points from the study as a whole: 8/27 top patient clones versus 2/35 control clones were TRBV06-family. Main leukemic clonotypes were patient-specific, but 20% to 25% appeared at low frequency elsewhere.

The sample taken for sequencing was CD4+ T cells from blood buffy coats. The chain has TRBV6-5 and TRBJ2-3; 12 nucleotides align to TRBD2. This receptor was identified in a human donor in good health. The CDR3 DNA sequence: TGTGCCAGCACTGAGACTAGCGGGGGCTCAGATACGCAGTATTTT. Protein: CASTETSGGSDTQYF.